What follows are 23 T cell receptor beta chains derived from one specimen sequenced in a study of blood T cell repertoires in COVID-19. The repertoire was sequenced with immunoSEQ multiplex PCR; TCRdb's copy has only in-frame clones and lacks some. The sample has a few hundred thousand clones, around 86% seen once; the top ten hold approximately 9.4%. The sample taken for sequencing was peripheral blood. The source is a man aged 35 to 55 who had recovered from COVID-19.

This chain links TRBV9 with TRBJ2-1; TRBD2 might be the D (6 bases). The V gene's germline CDR1 is SGDLS and CDR2 YYNGEE. V shed 0 bases and J shed 5 bases, with 15 bases lying between them. This CDR3 region has 16 residues. The CDR3 protein is CASSVDPRGSDNEQFF. The CDR3 nucleotides read TGTGCCAGCAGCGTAGACCCTCGGGGGTCTGACAATGAGCAGTTCTTC.

The genes are TRBV12-3 or TRBV12-4 and TRBJ2-6; the D is unclear. V lost 5 bases, J lost 4 bases, and 6 bases lay in between. This CDR3 has 13 residues. The CDR3 region has the DNA TGTGCCAGCAGTACTCTAGGGGCCAACGTCCTGACTTTC. Translating it yields CASSTLGANVLTF.

The rearrangement links TRBV5-6 to TRBJ2-5, with 11 bases aligning to TRBD2. Trimming at V came to 4 bases and at J to 5 bases, leaving 7 bases not matched to a gene. The CDR3 has 15 amino acids. Germline CDR1 and CDR2: SGHDT and YYEEEE. The CDR3 reads CASSPPGLADETQYF. The CDR3, as DNA: TGTGCCAGCAGCCCCCCGGGACTAGCGGACGAGACCCAGTACTTC.

The chain uses TRBV4-2 and TRBJ2-3; 7 nucleotides agree with TRBD2. V shed 0 bases, J shed 0 bases, and the junction held 12 bases outside the gene matches. Germline V gene data show CDR1 as LGHNA and CDR2 as YNFKEQ. The CDR3 sequence is 19 residues long. CDR3 in DNA: TGTGCCAGCAGCCAAGATACACGACCTAGCGGCACTAGCACAGATACGCAGTATTTT. Protein: CASSQDTRPSGTSTDTQYF.

This clone was observed a few times. The CDR3 sequence is CASSPRSLWAEQYF. The CDR3 nucleotides read TGTGCCAGCAGCCCCCGGTCTCTGTGGGCCGAGCAGTACTTC. The gene calls are TRBV4-2 and TRBJ2-7; D is undetermined. Germline V lookup: CDR1 LGHNA, CDR2 YNFKEQ. Trimming removed 4 bases from V and 6 bases from J, with 16 bases in between. The CDR3 is 14 residues long.

The genes are TRBV19 and TRBJ1-1, with D perhaps TRBD1 (6 bases). From germline, CDR1 is LNHDA and CDR2 SQIVND (reference sequence). This CDR3 region has 16 residues. V was trimmed by 4 bases and J by 3 bases, leaving 18 bases between them. CDR3 in amino acids: CASSNPPGQDYTEAFF. The CDR3 DNA follows: TGTGCCAGTAGTAATCCGCCGGGACAAGATTACACTGAAGCTTTCTTT. Filled out from reference TRBV19 and TRBJ1-1, the complete variable domain reads DGGITQSPKYLFRKEGQNVTLSCEQNLNHDAMYWYRQDPGQGLRLIYYSQIVNDFQKGDIAEGYSVSREKKESFPLTVTSAQKNPTAFYLCASSNPPGQDYTEAFFGQGTRLTVV.

The V and J genes are TRBV24-1 and TRBJ2-7; 7 nucleotides match TRBD2. The V segment lost 5 bases and the J segment 4 bases; nucleotides outside the gene matches: 22. The CDR3 consists of 19 residues. Per the germline V gene, CDR1 is KGHDR and CDR2 is SFDVKD. The CDR3 is CATSGGSGRETDSLYEQYF. The CDR3 DNA reads as TGTGCCACCAGTGGTGGATCGGGGCGGGAGACGGATTCACTTTACGAGCAGTACTTC.

The genes are TRBV9 and TRBJ2-1, with 7 bases lining up with TRBD2. CDR3 length: 13 residues. Germline CDR1 is SGDLS and CDR2 is YYNGEE. V lost 0 bases, J lost 6 bases, and 0 bases stayed unmatched. CDR3 DNA: TGTGCCAGCAGCGTAGCGGGGGGCAATGAGCAGTTCTTC. Encoded protein: CASSVAGGNEQFF.

The J gene is TRBJ2-7, the V gene TRBV19, with a weak D call TRBD2 (6 bases). Germline CDR1 and CDR2: LNHDA and SQIVND (reference sequence). The V end was cut by 5 bases, the J end by 2 bases, with 13 bases between. The CDR3 runs 14 residues. The CDR3 nucleotides read TGTGCCAGTAGTGGAGGGACCTCAACCTACGAGCAGTACTTC. Translated, it gives CASSGGTSTYEQYF. Full variable domain (missing parts from reference TRBV19 and TRBJ2-7): DGGITQSPKYLFRKEGQNVTLSCEQNLNHDAMYWYRQDPGQGLRLIYYSQIVNDFQKGDIAEGYSVSREKKESFPLTVTSAQKNPTAFYLCASSGGTSTYEQYFGPGTRLTVT.

The V and J genes are TRBV11-2 and TRBJ1-5, with 9 bases fitting TRBD1. CDR1 and CDR2 from the germline V gene are SGHAT and FQNNGV. CDR3 length equals 14 residues. V lost 5 bases to trimming and J lost 7 bases; unmatched junction nucleotides: 6. As DNA, the CDR3 is TGTGCCAGCAGCCAACAGGGGGCAGGACAGCCCCAGCATTTT. It codes for CASSQQGAGQPQHF.

This sequence joins TRBV6-4 and TRBJ1-2, with a tentative D call TRBD1 (6 bases). The CDR3 sequence is 17 residues long. V dropped 2 bases and J dropped 1 base, with 17 bases sitting between them. Germline CDR1 is MRHNA and CDR2 is SNTAGT. CDR3 nucleotides: TGTGCCAGCAGTGACCCGGCAGGGGACCATATTAACTATGGCTACACCTTC. It yields the protein CASSDPAGDHINYGYTF.

This clone occurred a few times. The rearrangement links TRBV29-1 to TRBJ2-3; 10 bases map to TRBD2. The CDR3 runs to 17 residues. The J segment lost 1 base and the V segment lost 3 bases, leaving 10 bases of the junction unmatched. Germline CDR1 SQVTM, CDR2 ANQGSEA. The CDR3: CSVDGLAGASGTDTQYF. The CDR3 bases are TGCAGCGTTGATGGCCTAGCGGGGGCCTCTGGCACAGATACGCAGTATTTT.

This clone was counted between two and nine times. The chain recombines TRBV5-4 with TRBJ2-5; 9 bases are shared with TRBD1. The CDR3 is made up of 14 amino acids. Per the germline V gene, CDR1 is SGHNT and CDR2 is YYREEE (reference sequence). Germline trimming cut 3 bases from V and 8 bases from J; bases unmatched to any gene: 8. The CDR3: CASSSPGTGITQYF. CDR3 DNA sequence: TGTGCCAGCAGCTCCCCGGGGACAGGGATAACCCAGTACTTC. Full variable domain (missing parts from reference TRBV5-4 and TRBJ2-5): ETGVTQSPTHLIKTRGQQVTLRCSSQSGHNTVSWYQQALGQGPQFIFQYYREEENGRGNFPPRFSGLQFPNYSSELNVNALELDDSALYLCASSSPGTGITQYFGPGTRLLVL.

CDR3 sequence (DNA): TGTGCCAGCAGCGTAATGAGCGGGAGGGCCAGGGAGACCCAGTACTTC. This gives the protein CASSVMSGRARETQYF. The gene calls are TRBV7-7 and TRBJ2-5; 10 positions agree with TRBD2. Germline CDR1 and CDR2: SSHAT and FNYEAQ (reference sequence). J lost 5 bases, V lost 5 bases, and 11 bases had no gene match. There are 16 residues in the CDR3.

This chain joins TRBV6-1 and TRBJ1-3; 8 nucleotides match TRBD1. The junction had 5 bases not matched to a gene; V was cut back by 4 bases and J by 0 bases. Germline lookup yields CDR1 MNHNS and CDR2 SASEGT. The CDR3 length is 16 residues. Here the CDR3 reads CASSAGQAYSGNTIYF. The DNA for the CDR3 is TGTGCCAGCAGTGCGGGACAGGCCTACTCTGGAAACACCATATATTTT.

Points on this clone: Other DNA sequences in this sample translate to the same CDR3. This sequence joins TRBV6-5 and TRBJ2-7, with D possibly matching TRBD2 (6 bases). This CDR3 contains 12 residues. Germline V CDR1 and CDR2: MNHEY, SVGAGI. V lost 6 bases and J lost 0, with 6 bases in between. CDR3 protein: CASRGGSYEQYF. The DNA for the CDR3 is TGTGCCAGCAGGGGGGGCTCCTACGAGCAGTACTTC.

Here the CDR3 reads CASSYTLTNEKLFF. The CDR3 nucleotides read TGTGCCAGCAGTTACACGTTAACTAATGAAAAACTGTTTTTT. The V call is TRBV2, the J call TRBJ1-4, with D hard to call. Per germline, CDR1 SNHLY and CDR2 FYNNEI. Trimming removed 5 bases at V and 1 base at J, with 8 bases between. The CDR3 has 14 amino acids.

The chain joins TRBV5-6 to TRBJ2-3; 8 positions agree with TRBD1. The ends lost 2 bases at V and 9 bases at J; junction bases unmatched: 11. Germline V gene lookup returns CDR1 SGHDT and CDR2 YYEEEE. This CDR3 contains 15 residues. The CDR3 here is CASSFYYQGAKTQYF. In DNA form, the CDR3 reads TGTGCCAGCAGCTTTTACTATCAGGGGGCGAAAACGCAGTATTTT.

The V and J genes are TRBV5-8 and TRBJ1-6; D might be TRBD1 (5 bases). CDR1 and CDR2 (germline): SGHTS, YDEGEE. Between the trimmed V and J ends, which lost 1 base and 3 bases, there was a span of 8 bases. This CDR3 has 15 residues. The CDR3 region is CASSLYQGYNSPLHF. CDR3 sequence (DNA): TGTGCCAGCAGCTTGTATCAGGGCTATAATTCACCCCTCCACTTT.

In this sample, this clone turned up a few times. The chain carries TRBV4-3 and TRBJ2-2; D is undetermined. V gave up 0 bases and J gave up 6 bases, with 8 bases separating them. Germline lookup yields CDR1 LGHNA and CDR2 YSLEER. This CDR3 is 14 amino acids long. The DNA for the CDR3 is TGCGCCAGCAGCCAAGATCCTGTAGCCGGGGAGCTGTTTTTT. Amino acids: CASSQDPVAGELFF.

The rearrangement joins TRBV9 to TRBJ2-7; 10 nucleotides line up with TRBD1. CDR3 length equals 16 residues. The germline gives CDR1 SGDLS, CDR2 YYNGEE. Trimming removed 4 bases from V and 6 bases from J; junction bases left unmatched: 13. CDR3 DNA sequence: TGTGCCAGCAGCATAAACGCCGGGACAGGGGCCTTCGAGCAGTACTTC. It specifies CASSINAGTGAFEQYF.

This chain links TRBV29-1 with TRBJ1-2, with D unresolved. The CDR3 sequence is 12 residues long. Trimming shortened V by 6 bases and J by 8 bases, and 16 bases separated the two germline ends. The germline V gene has CDR1 SQVTM and CDR2 ANQGSEA. CDR3 coding DNA: TGCAGCGTCGTGGCAGGTGGCCCGGGCTACACCTTC. Protein product: CSVVAGGPGYTF.

The rearrangement uses TRBV9 and TRBJ2-5; TRBD2 matches at 13 bases. Trimming at V came to 4 bases and at J to 2 bases, leaving 5 bases not matched to a gene. The germline gives CDR1 SGDLS, CDR2 YYNGEE. This CDR3 comprises 16 residues. The CDR3 reads CASSLGTSGVQETQYF. In nucleotides, the CDR3 is TGTGCCAGCAGCCTTGGGACTAGCGGGGTACAAGAGACCCAGTACTTC.